This TCR beta chain was found in a study of identical twins. The study, taken as a whole, reports: Monozygotic twins shared more out-of-frame TCR alpha than recombination models predicted. Beta clonotypes that were abundant in cord blood contained fewer insertions, a pattern absent from memory repertoires. Conclusions relied on cross-sectional statistical analysis, not following the same donors.

V was clipped by 4 bases and J by 6 bases, with 13 bases between them. The germline CDR1 and CDR2 sequences are SGHVS and FQNEAQ. The CDR3 totals 13 residues. As to this clonotype: Its target is not known.

MiXCR was run by TCRdb on the 5' RACE reads, yielding one entry per CDR3 protein. The sample has hundreds of thousands of distinct CDR3 sequences; 8.6% are singletons. These data were likewise used in another study, on yellow fever vaccine responses in identical twins. From that paper: As reported, the vaccine T cell response of twins seemed partly convergent and partly personalized.

This sequence joins TRBV7-8 and TRBJ2-7, with a tentative D call TRBD1 (6 bases). The source material was PBMCs. The origin of this receptor is a woman aged 18-29 years in good health. CDR3 loop: CASSYNRDREQYF. CDR3 in DNA: TGTGCCAGCAGCTACAACAGGGACCGCGAGCAGTACTTC.